This TCR beta chain was observed in a study of T-cell memory formation after mild COVID-19 (dated by TCRdb to the early 2020s). General notes on the study: TCR sequence clusters from the two donors were found to be largely donor specific. Two young, previously healthy adult volunteers made up the cohort, one male and one female. In a couple of donors, T-cell clones that expanded and contracted after mild COVID-19 were followed by sequencing TCRalpha and TCRbeta repertoires longitudinally. Study-wide findings and limitations: SARS-CoV-2 specificity was not confirmed for the second-wave clones peaking on day 37. Only a couple of mild cases were covered in the study, and larger cohorts including severe cases with pre-infection samples were considered necessary. Contracting CD4+ clones turned up mainly in the CM and EM memory subsets, whereas EMRA was where CD8+ clones were enriched. Balanced CD4/CD8 phenotypes were observed for clones contracting from day 15 to 85, whereas a bias towards CD4+ was observed for a second wave of clones expanding from day 15 to 37. Some responding clones were detected in pre-infection memory, which suggested that pre-existing cross-reactive memory T cells had joined the SARS-CoV-2 response.

For sequencing, an Illumina NovaSeq 6000 was employed. TCRalpha and TCRbeta cDNA libraries were built by 5'RACE with constant-segment primers, adding sample barcodes and unique molecular identifiers. Trizol reagent was used to extract RNA from every sample. The libraries were amplified in two PCR steps, and the second step added a second sample barcode and Illumina TruSeq adapters. Libraries were sequenced on an Illumina NovaSeq with 2 x 150 bp paired-end reads. From the authors' description of their analysis: Demultiplexing of reads and collapsing into UMI-guided consensus sequences were performed with migec v1.2.7. With mixcr v2.1.11, UMI consensuses were aligned to TRA and TRB V and J templates and assembled into clonotypes. A clonotype was counted as expanded or contracted only if both edgeR and NoisET called the change significant, with noise models trained on biological replicates. edgeR calls used a false discovery rate-adjusted p below 0.01 and a log2 fold-change threshold of 1. PCA with hierarchical clustering of max-normalized trajectories of the 1000 most abundant clonotypes was used as exploratory dynamics analysis. Separately sequenced CD4+ and CD8+ repertoires were used to assign a CD4 or CD8 phenotype to each responding clone. The public reads were reanalyzed by TCRdb: fastp trimming at Q25, MiXCR alignment, in-frame beta chains only. A single entry per CDR3 protein holds the most common genes and DNA from its merged rows. The V and J calls and clone size come from TCRdb's table, not from the authors' own analysis. Across this sample there are roughly 380,000 distinct CDR3 sequences, with over 25% seen only once. About 14% of the sample is taken by the ten largest.

Ficoll-Paque density gradient centrifugation was the method used to isolate PBMCs. V is cut by 10 bases and J by 4 bases, and the space between the germline ends is 13 bases. From the cysteine through the phenylalanine, the CDR3 covers 12 amino acids. Of the read, only the CDR3 DNA is kept; its 36 bases are in frame from base 1. From a lookup of the germline V gene, CDR1 and CDR2 are MGHDK and SYGVNS. This clonotype has just a few counts. The target of this receptor is not known. No base-level quality is on record; no much larger clone is a single base apart. Sequenced material: PBMCs or a T cell subset sorted from them (not recorded which). This sequence was found in an adult woman who had mild COVID-19 (a few samples of this study predate the infection). The sample titles of this study are shuffled in the database, so cell type and time point are left out; the donor was told from shared clones. The chain is assembled from TRBV25-1 and TRBJ2-5; the D gene may be TRBD1 or TRBD2, since each aligns over 6 bases. The CDR3 reads as follows: CATRGLGETQYF. The nucleotide sequence reads TGTGCCACCCGGGGGCTCGGAGAGACCCAGTACTTC. When the CDR3 is completed using the reference TRBV25-1 and TRBJ2-5 genes on either side, the full variable domain is EADIYQTPRYLVIGTGKKITLECSQTMGHDKMYWYQQDPGMELHLIHYSYGVNSTEKGDLSSESTVSRIRTEHFPLTLESARPSHTSQYLCATRGLGETQYFGPGTRLLVL.